This T cell receptor beta chain was captured by sequencing in a study of cytomegalovirus exposure and HLA in healthy donors. Findings of the study overall: The classifier reportedly diagnosed cytomegalovirus status with high sensitivity and specificity.

The CDR3 is 14 residues long. With V trimmed by 7 bases and J by 3 bases, 11 bases remained unmatched. Germline V gene lookup returns CDR1 SQVTM and CDR2 ANQGSEA. PCR involved 60 Vbeta and 13 Jbeta primers. Method: immunoSEQ multiplex PCR; TCRdb's copy keeps in-frame clones and lacks some. Here the sample spans 150,000 or so clones, approximately 71% being singletons. This clone has only one observation. Its antigen is not identified. The rearrangement links TRBV29-1 to TRBJ1-2; TRBD1 matches at 7 bases. Sequenced material: PBMCs. The TCR comes from a girl under 18 in good health and CMV-seronegative. CDR3 nucleotide sequence: TGCAGCGCCCCCGTCGAGGGGGCTCACTATGGCTACACCTTC. Translation: CSAPVEGAHYGYTF.